The 20 T cell receptor beta chains in this list originate from one sample, sequenced in a study of cytomegalovirus exposure and HLA in healthy donors. PCR employed 60 Vbeta and 13 Jbeta primers. Sequencing used immunoSEQ multiplex PCR; TCRdb keeps in-frame clones, though not all of them. Of about 170,000 clones listed, 80% to 90% were seen once; the top ten hold around 0.8%. Input material: PBMCs. These receptor sequences come from a woman aged 18-35 years in good health and CMV-seronegative.

This chain uses TRBV6-1 with TRBJ2-6; D unclear. CDR1 MNHNS and CDR2 SASEGT come from the germline V gene. V dropped 8 bases and J dropped 1 base, with 6 bases sitting between them. The CDR3 spans 13 residues. In DNA form, the CDR3 reads TGTGCCAGCGCACAATCTGGGGCCAACGTCCTGACTTTC. Its protein product is CASAQSGANVLTF.

The chain joins TRBV2 to TRBJ2-3; 7 nucleotides agree with TRBD1. The germline gives CDR1 SNHLY, CDR2 FYNNEI. This CDR3 is built from 15 residues. Trimming took 3 bases from V and 2 from J; bases not matched to a gene: 5. The CDR3 loop reads CASSEVGQYTDTQYF. The CDR3, as DNA: TGTGCCAGCAGTGAGGTGGGACAGTACACAGATACGCAGTATTTT.

The chain joins TRBV7-2 to TRBJ2-7, with D perhaps matching TRBD1 (6 bases). The V gene's germline CDR1 is SGHTA and CDR2 FQGNSA. The CDR3 loop spans 15 amino acids. Deletions cut 4 bases from V and 2 bases from J, with 15 bases between. In DNA, the CDR3 is TGTGCCAGCAGCTACCCGCTAGGGGGTCCCTACGAGCAGTACTTC. Translation gives CASSYPLGGPYEQYF.

The table lists this clone with a count of one. This rearrangement joins TRBV19 to TRBJ2-1; 12 bases line up with TRBD2. Germline trimming cut 9 bases from V and 10 bases from J; bases unmatched to any gene: 13. The CDR3 covers 15 residues. CDR1 is LNHDA, CDR2 SQIVND, per germline (reference sequence). CDR3 residues: CASTPRTSGNEEQFF. For the CDR3, the DNA is TGTGCCAGCACACCCCGGACTAGCGGGAACGAAGAGCAGTTCTTC.

This clone occurred once. The V and J genes are TRBV7-8 and TRBJ2-7; TRBD2 matches at 9 bases. The CDR3 spans 17 residues. Germline assignment: CDR1 SGHVS and CDR2 FQNEAQ. The junction had 18 bases not matched to a gene; V was cut back by 0 bases and J by 12 bases. For the CDR3, the DNA is TGTGCCAGCAGCTTAGCCCCCCGGTTTGATAGCGGGAGTAGTCCGTACTTC. Protein: CASSLAPRFDSGSSPYF.

Only a few counts were recorded for this clone. The V call is TRBV6-1, the J call TRBJ1-1; D is unclear. CDR3 length: 13 amino acids. From germline, CDR1 is MNHNS and CDR2 SASEGT. V was cut by 7 bases and J by 1 base, with 10 bases left in between. This chain's CDR3 is CASTTSGNTEAFF. In nucleotides, the CDR3 is TGTGCCAGCACCACATCAGGGAACACTGAAGCTTTCTTT.

In this sample, this clone turned up once. For the CDR3, the DNA is TGTGCCAGCAGTTACTTTGGGGCAGGCAATCAGCCCCAGCATTTT. Translation: CASSYFGAGNQPQHF. This chain joins TRBV6-6 and TRBJ1-5; tentatively, D is TRBD1 (5 bases). The CDR3 loop spans 15 amino acids. With 1 base removed from V and 2 bases from J, the gap between germline ends came to 9 bases. Germline V CDR1 and CDR2: MNHNY, SVGAGI (reference sequence).

The V gene is TRBV7-9, the J gene TRBJ1-1, with D tentatively TRBD1 (6 bases). Trimming took 2 bases from V and 2 from J, leaving 12 bases between them. The germline gives CDR1 SEHNR, CDR2 FQNEAQ (reference sequence). The CDR3 spans 15 residues. The CDR3 nucleotides are TGTGCCAGCAGCTTAAGGATCGGGACAAACACTGAAGCTTTCTTT. As protein: CASSLRIGTNTEAFF.

This chain connects TRBV28 to TRBJ1-4; D uncertain. The CDR3 sequence is 16 residues long. Germline V gene data show CDR1 as MDHEN and CDR2 as SYDVKM. The germline V and J ends were trimmed by 8 bases and 8 bases, with 24 bases remaining between them. The DNA of the CDR3 is TGTGCCAGCGCCGAATCCCCGGGGAGGGCCGGAGAAAAACTGTTTTTT. Its translation: CASAESPGRAGEKLFF.

Remarks on this clone: A junction end diverges from the germline sequence, so it may reflect a read error. This chain links TRBV4-3 with TRBJ2-1; the match to TRBD2 covers 8 bases. This CDR3 is built from 14 residues. CDR1 LGHNA and CDR2 YSLEER come from the germline V gene. The CDR3 protein is CTSSQGLDINEQFF. The DNA of the CDR3 is TGCACCAGCAGCCAGGGACTAGACATAAATGAGCAGTTCTTC.

The chain employs TRBV28 and TRBJ2-7; D is possibly TRBD1 (6 bases). The CDR3 has 13 amino acids. Trimming pared 4 bases from V and 4 bases from J, leaving 11 bases between. Germline-derived CDR1 and CDR2 are MDHEN and SYDVKM. The CDR3 sequence: CASSSYRDYEQYF. DNA of the CDR3: TGTGCCAGCAGTTCGTACAGGGATTACGAGCAGTACTTC.

The chain combines TRBV6-1 with TRBJ2-7; D is undetermined. V shed 4 bases and J shed 0 bases, with 4 bases lying between them. This CDR3 spans 12 amino acids. CDR1 is MNHNS, CDR2 SASEGT, per germline. CDR3: CASSGDSYEQYF. The CDR3 region has the DNA TGTGCCAGCAGTGGAGACTCCTACGAGCAGTACTTC.

The V call is TRBV27, the J call TRBJ1-1, with D possibly TRBD1 on 5 matching bases. This CDR3 is 14 amino acids long. Trimming shortened V by 3 bases and J by 3 bases, and 11 bases separated the two germline ends. Germline V CDR1 and CDR2: MNHEY, SMNVEV (reference sequence). CDR3 amino acids: CASSFGRGYTEAFF. DNA for the CDR3: TGTGCCAGCAGTTTCGGGCGGGGGTACACTGAAGCTTTCTTT.

V gene TRBV2 combines with J gene TRBJ2-5, with D perhaps given as TRBD1 or TRBD2 (5 bases each). The J call may not be correct, given that the DNA end is closer to TRBJ2-7. This CDR3 has 13 amino acids. Germline assignment: CDR1 SNHLY and CDR2 FYNNEI. The CDR3 DNA follows: TGTGCCAGCAGTGCCGAGCAGGGACACGAGCAGTACTTC. Amino acids: CASSAEQGHEQYF.

The genes are TRBV27 and TRBJ1-2, with TRBD1 matching 7 bases. There are 15 residues in the CDR3. Unmatched junction bases numbered 5, after V lost 3 bases and J lost 1 base. Germline V gene lookup returns CDR1 MNHEY and CDR2 SMNVEV (reference sequence). Here the CDR3 DNA reads TGTGCCAGCAGTTTGACAGGGACAAATAACTATGGCTACACCTTC. This encodes CASSLTGTNNYGYTF.

The V gene is TRBV30, the J gene TRBJ1-1; 7 bases are shared with TRBD1. The germline V gene encodes CDR1 GTSNPN and CDR2 SVGIG (reference sequence). The CDR3 is 13 residues long. With V trimmed by 1 base and J by 13 bases, 12 bases remained unmatched. The CDR3 nucleotides read TGTGCCTGGAGTGGAACGGGGACAGTTGAATTTTTCTTT. Amino acids: CAWSGTGTVEFFF.

This clone has just one count. The rearrangement uses TRBV7-2 and TRBJ2-7, with 12 bases lining up with TRBD2. The ends lost 4 bases at V and 2 bases at J; junction bases unmatched: 3. The CDR3 has 15 residues. Germline loops: CDR1 SGHTA, CDR2 FQGNSA. The CDR3 is CASSSGLAGTYEQYF. The CDR3 nucleotides read TGTGCCAGCAGCTCAGGACTAGCGGGGACCTACGAGCAGTACTTC.

The rearrangement links TRBV11-3 to TRBJ2-1; the D is unclear. V dropped 0 bases and J dropped 8 bases, with 5 bases sitting between them. The CDR3 runs 12 residues. Germline CDR1 reads SGHNT; CDR2 reads YENEEA. The CDR3 spells CASSLDPDEQFF. CDR3 DNA sequence: TGTGCCAGCAGCTTAGATCCAGATGAGCAGTTCTTC.

This clone came up a few times. The genes are TRBV11-3 and TRBJ2-3; 9 bases agree with TRBD2. The trim removed 0 bases at V and 2 bases at J, leaving 6 bases unmatched. This CDR3 spans 17 amino acids. Germline values: CDR1 SGHNT, CDR2 YENEEA. The CDR3 sequence: CASSLDPSGIDTDTQYF. In DNA, the CDR3 is TGTGCCAGCAGCTTAGATCCTAGCGGGATCGACACAGATACGCAGTATTTT. Based on the CDR3 plus reference TRBV11-3 and TRBJ2-3, the full variable domain is EAGVVQSPRYKIIEKKQPVAFWCNPISGHNTLYWYLQNLGQGPELLIRYENEEAVDDSQLPKDRFSAERLKGVDSTLKIQPAELGDSAVYLCASSLDPSGIDTDTQYFGPGTRLTVL.

This clone has just a few counts. The rearrangement joins TRBV5-4 to TRBJ2-7, with 7 bases aligning to TRBD2. Germline V gene data show CDR1 as SGHNT and CDR2 as YYREEE (reference sequence). Losses at the gene ends were 4 bases for V and 7 bases for J; bases not matched to a gene: 14. The length of the CDR3 is 15 residues. The CDR3 is CASSASGIPIREQYF. As DNA, the CDR3 is TGTGCCAGCAGCGCGAGCGGGATTCCTATTAGGGAGCAGTACTTC.